The present T cell receptor beta chain was sequenced within a study of T cells in Graves' hyperthyroidism and ophthalmopathy. Findings and limits, study-wide: Blood samples included most of the expanded thyroid clonotypes exceeding 0.001. With a median lead of roughly 6.2 months before onset, the model predicted ophthalmopathy.

This clonotype was recorded many times. Its antigen is as yet unknown. What was amplified from RNA transcripts were TCR beta CDR3 regions. A set of HTBI primers served as the primers for a first-round RT-PCR of the TCR CDR3. TCRdb re-analysed the multiplex PCR reads in MiXCR, keeping a single row per CDR3 protein. The table records about 300,000 distinct CDR3 sequences, roughly a fifth of them present only once. Germline CDR1 and CDR2: LGHDT and YNNKEL (reference sequence). V lost 0 bases and J lost 9, with 12 bases in between. The CDR3 has 14 residues. Sequencing was carried out using blood. The source is a man in his fifties or sixties with Graves' ophthalmopathy. The V gene is TRBV3-1, the J gene TRBJ2-1, with D perhaps TRBD2 (5 bases). For the CDR3, the DNA is TGTGCCAGCAGCCAAGAGTGGACGGGAATTGAGCAGTTCTTC. Protein sequence: CASSQEWTGIEQFF.